This TCR beta chain was recovered during a study of regulatory T cells in long-lasting Graves disease. With iRepertoire HTBI primers and Arm-PCR of CDR3 regions, TCR beta libraries were built. TCRdb re-called the multiplex PCR reads through MiXCR, storing one row per CDR3 protein. Here the sample spans 500,000 to 800,000 distinct CDR3 sequences, around 30% being singletons. Many counts were recorded for this clonotype. As to time point: persistent/refractory GD, antithyroid drugs over 5 years with positive TRAb. PBMC-derived RNA was used for the TCR library. Criteria from the American Thyroid Association guidelines were applied to diagnose Graves' disease. EDTA tubes were used for drawing around 9 milliliters of peripheral blood. V was clipped by 7 bases and J by 3 bases, with 15 bases between them. This CDR3 spans 14 amino acids.

This clonotype was obtained from a female donor with Graves disease. Sequenced material: peripheral blood mononuclear cells (PBMCs), taken when the disease was refractory, from a patient treated with antithyroid drugs. The genes are TRBV12-3 or TRBV12-4 and TRBJ1-1, with D maybe TRBD1 (5 bases). This CDR3 reads CASTFRMGDTEAFF. CDR3 bases: TGTGCCAGCACCTTTCGGATGGGGGACACTGAAGCTTTCTTT.